This is a list of T cell receptor beta chains from one sample in a study of T cell changes during pregnancy in multiple sclerosis. The protocol was immunoSEQ multiplex PCR, while the TCRdb copy is restricted to in-frame clones and leaves out a portion. The sample comprises some 31,000 clones, nearly 90% of which are singletons, and 6.9% rests with the top ten. Source: CD8+ T cells from peripheral blood mononuclear cells, taken in the second trimester of pregnancy. The receptors were sampled from a female donor with multiple sclerosis, enrolled in a pregnancy study. Both conserved end residues are part of each CDR3. Not all rows give a size; the values are once, few, many and, for expanded clones, a class.

V gene	J gene	clone size	CDR3 protein
TRBV7-3	TRBJ2-7	.	CASSLASGGTYEQYF
TRBV2	TRBJ2-2	.	CASSDGTGGSWGELFF
TRBV9	TRBJ2-7	.	CASSVAGFSYEQYF
TRBV27	TRBJ2-5	.	CASSALVQETQYF
TRBV28	TRBJ2-5	.	CASSLSGGQAIQETQYF
TRBV2	TRBJ1-5	.	CASSADSNSNQPQHF
TRBV6-4	TRBJ2-2	.	CASSDSGGAGELFF
TRBV7-9	TRBJ2-7	.	CASSLAFGLGEQYF
TRBV15	TRBJ2-7	.	CATSRDRYDHEQYF
TRBV10-3	TRBJ1-1	.	CAISEYRSTYRDTEAFF
TRBV2	TRBJ2-2	medium-sized	CASRTGTGELFF
TRBV7-9	TRBJ2-2	.	CASSLFPGTVQSGELFF
TRBV6-8	TRBJ2-2	.	CASRDRARGTGELFF
TRBV5-6	TRBJ2-5	.	CASRVSTDYQETQYF
TRBV28	TRBJ2-7	once	CASSLGQGSVAYEQYF
TRBV7-3	TRBJ2-2	once	CASSPGTGGTGELFF
TRBV29-1	TRBJ2-3	.	CSVETDRTAPDTQYF
TRBV27	TRBJ2-5	.	CASRPFKAGGSPAETQYF
TRBV6-5	TRBJ2-1	.	CASSYSVAGTYNEQFF
TRBV5-4	TRBJ1-4	.	CASSSLTENEKLFF
TRBV5-1	TRBJ1-6	.	CASRDSSSYNSPLHF